The following is a TCR beta chain sequence with its context. The data belong to a study of T cells in localized non-small cell lung cancer. The protocol was immunoSEQ multiplex PCR, while the TCRdb copy is restricted to in-frame clones and leaves out a portion. Here the sample spans 7,300 or so clones, around 42% being singletons. V lost 6 bases and J lost 6; bases outside the gene matches: 18. Germline values: CDR1 MNHGY, CDR2 SAAAGT. The CDR3 extends over 18 amino acids. This material consisted of lung tumor tissue, taken before any cancer treatment. The clonotype was recovered from a man aged 35-69 years with stage III lung adenocarcinoma. The chain joins TRBV6-8 to TRBJ2-2, with 8 nucleotides matching TRBD1. In nucleotides, the CDR3 is TGTGCCAGCAGCGCTACGACAGGGGCGGTTATTATCTCCGGGGAGCTGTTTTTT. Translating gives CASSATTGAVIISGELFF.